Below are 22 T cell receptor beta chains sequenced from a single sample in a study of sequential checkpoint blockade in melanoma. Clones were read by immunoSEQ multiplex PCR, and TCRdb kept only the in-frame ones, dropping some. The sample lists 35,000 to 40,000 clones; 30% to 40% were seen once. The treatment was: randomized to nivolumab then ipilimumab (arm A) or the reverse (arm B). The material was tumor tissue (inferred from file names), obtained from a patient given nivolumab and ipilimumab in sequence. The origin of the receptors is a human donor with melanoma.

The genes are TRBV6-1 and TRBJ1-2; possible D gene TRBD1, 5 bases. Deletions cut 1 base from V and 4 bases from J, with 10 bases between. CDR3 length: 14 amino acids. Germline CDR1 reads MNHNS; CDR2 reads SASEGT. This CDR3 reads CASSEVGGTYGYTF. The CDR3 bases are TGTGCCAGCAGTGAAGTAGGAGGGACCTATGGCTACACCTTC.

This clone was observed a handful of times. This chain uses TRBV6-8 with TRBJ2-7, with 10 bases fitting TRBD2. This CDR3 has 14 amino acids. The V gene end was trimmed by 6 bases and the J gene end by 3 bases; junction bases not matched to a gene: 5. Germline V lookup: CDR1 MNHGY, CDR2 SAAAGT. CDR3 region: CASRRTSGYYEQYF. Written as DNA, the CDR3 is TGTGCCAGCAGACGGACTAGCGGTTACTACGAGCAGTACTTC.

This clone came up many times. The DNA for the CDR3 is TGTGCCAGCAGCTCCAGGACAGGGGGAGAGACCCAGTACTTC. Translation: CASSSRTGGETQYF. V gene TRBV7-7 combines with J gene TRBJ2-5, with 10 positions matching TRBD1. The CDR3 extends over 14 amino acids. Losses at the gene ends were 4 bases for V and 4 bases for J; bases not matched to a gene: 3. Germline V gene data show CDR1 as SSHAT and CDR2 as FNYEAQ (reference sequence).

J is TRBJ2-3 and V is TRBV30, with no clear D. The CDR3 is 14 residues long. V lost 0 bases and J 4 bases, leaving 11 bases between the germline ends. Germline values: CDR1 GTSNPN, CDR2 SVGIG (reference sequence). In DNA, the CDR3 is TGTGCCTGGAGTGTTGGCAGTACCCCAGATACGCAGTATTTT. It encodes CAWSVGSTPDTQYF.

The J gene is TRBJ1-1, the V gene TRBV29-1, with D uncertain. This CDR3 contains 13 residues. Germline lookup yields CDR1 SQVTM and CDR2 ANQGSEA. V was clipped by 3 bases and J by 1 base, with 9 bases between them. DNA of the CDR3: TGCAGCGTTGAGGGGTCTCCGAACACTGAAGCTTTCTTT. Its protein is CSVEGSPNTEAFF. Full variable domain (remainder filled in from reference TRBV29-1 and TRBJ1-1): SAVISQKPSRDICQRGTSLTIQCQVDSQVTMMFWYRQQPGQSLTLIATANQGSEATYESGFVIDKFPISRPNLTFSTLTVSNMSPEDSSIYLCSVEGSPNTEAFFGQGTRLTVV.

This chain joins TRBV7-5 and TRBJ2-1. TRBV7-5 is a known pseudogene. This CDR3 is built from 16 residues. CDR3 DNA sequence: TGTGCCAGCAGCCCCTACCCGGGACGCTTCTACAATGAGCAGTTCTTC. It codes for CASSPYPGRFYNEQFF.

Many counts were recorded for this clone. DNA for the CDR3: TGTGCCAGCAGCGAGGGGCAGTTACAAGGAGAAAAACTGTTTTTT. Residues: CASSEGQLQGEKLFF. This sequence joins TRBV9 and TRBJ1-4; TRBD1 is a possible D gene (5 bases). Trimming shortened V by 3 bases and J by 8 bases, and 17 bases separated the two germline ends. This CDR3 comprises 15 residues. Germline CDR1 is SGDLS and CDR2 is YYNGEE.

This rearrangement joins TRBV6-8 to TRBJ1-5; the D gene is possibly TRBD1 (5 bases). The CDR3 runs 13 residues. The germline V gene encodes CDR1 MNHGY and CDR2 SAAAGT. The V gene lost 10 bases and the J gene lost 1 base, with 11 bases spanning the gap. The DNA for the CDR3 is TGTGCCACCAAAGAGGGGAGCAATCAGCCCCAGCATTTT. Amino acids: CATKEGSNQPQHF.

The rearrangement uses TRBV19 and TRBJ1-2; tentatively, D is TRBD1 (5 bases). CDR1 LNHDA and CDR2 SQIVND come from the germline V gene (reference sequence). The CDR3 covers 16 residues. V was clipped by 4 bases and J by 2 bases, with 17 bases between them. CDR3 in DNA: TGTGCCAGTAGTAGCAAGCTCCGGGAGGGGAACTATGGCTACACCTTC. Protein product: CASSSKLREGNYGYTF. Using reference TRBV19 and TRBJ1-2 for the parts outside the CDR3, the full variable domain is DGGITQSPKYLFRKEGQNVTLSCEQNLNHDAMYWYRQDPGQGLRLIYYSQIVNDFQKGDIAEGYSVSREKKESFPLTVTSAQKNPTAFYLCASSSKLREGNYGYTFGSGTRLTVV.

The rearrangement links TRBV30 to TRBJ2-3; unclear D gene. V was pared by 0 bases and J by 4 bases, with 2 bases between. From germline, CDR1 is GTSNPN and CDR2 SVGIG (reference sequence). CDR3 size: 11 residues. The CDR3, as DNA: TGTGCCTGGAGTGTTTCAGATACGCAGTATTTT. It encodes CAWSVSDTQYF.

V usage is TRBV7-1 and J usage is TRBJ2-1, with D maybe TRBD2 (7 bases). TRBV7-1 is recorded as an ORF, its role being uncertain. V dropped 5 bases and J dropped 9 bases, with 17 bases sitting between them. The CDR3 is made up of 14 amino acids. The CDR3 sequence is CASSPRRGAVEQFF. The CDR3 coding sequence is TGTGCCAGCAGCCCCCGCCGGGGGGCTGTTGAGCAGTTCTTC.

This clone was counted only a few times. V is TRBV12-5 and J is TRBJ2-3; 12 bases fit TRBD2. Looked up from germline, CDR1 is LGHNT and CDR2 is FRNRAP. The CDR3 has 14 amino acids. The CDR3: CASTATSGSDTQYF. The CDR3 region has the DNA TGTGCCAGCACCGCGACTAGCGGGAGTGATACGCAGTATTTT. Together with reference TRBV12-5 and TRBJ2-3, the CDR3 gives the full variable domain: DARVTQTPRHKVTEMGQEVTMRCQPILGHNTVFWYRQTMMQGLELLAYFRNRAPLDDSGMPKDRFSAEMPDATLATLKIQPSEPRDSAVYFCASTATSGSDTQYFGPGTRLTVL.

The CDR3 region has the DNA TGTGCCAGCAGCCAACCGGGACTAGCGGTATATACGCAGTATTTT. It yields the protein CASSQPGLAVYTQYF. This rearrangement joins TRBV14 to TRBJ2-3; 11 bases line up with TRBD2. CDR1 SGHDN and CDR2 FVKESK come from the germline V gene. Unmatched junction bases numbered 5, after V lost 2 bases and J lost 7 bases. There are 15 residues in the CDR3.

The chain couples TRBV19 to TRBJ2-6, with D maybe TRBD1 (5 bases). Germline loops: CDR1 LNHDA, CDR2 SQIVND (reference sequence). The V gene lost 1 base and the J gene lost 2 bases, with 6 bases spanning the gap. The CDR3 has 15 amino acids. The DNA of the CDR3 is TGTGCCAGTAGTATAGTGGGGCCTGGGGCCAACGTCCTGACTTTC. Translating gives CASSIVGPGANVLTF. The variable domain in full, completed from reference TRBV19 and TRBJ2-6, reads DGGITQSPKYLFRKEGQNVTLSCEQNLNHDAMYWYRQDPGQGLRLIYYSQIVNDFQKGDIAEGYSVSREKKESFPLTVTSAQKNPTAFYLCASSIVGPGANVLTFGAGSRLTVL.

The chain is built from TRBV28 and TRBJ1-2; tentatively, D is TRBD1 (5 bases). This CDR3 has 12 residues. CDR1 and CDR2 (germline): MDHEN, SYDVKM. V lost 5 bases and J 2 bases, leaving 6 bases between the germline ends. The CDR3: CASSPGNYGYTF. The CDR3 nucleotides read TGTGCCAGCAGTCCAGGGAACTATGGCTACACCTTC.

This clone has ten or more counts. This rearrangement joins TRBV6-1 to TRBJ1-2, with 7 nucleotides matching TRBD1. Germline CDR1 and CDR2: MNHNS and SASEGT. This CDR3 is built from 15 residues. V lost 1 base, J lost 1 base, and 3 bases stayed unmatched. This chain's CDR3 is CASSEGDSFNYGYTF. The CDR3 nucleotides are TGTGCCAGCAGTGAAGGGGACAGCTTTAACTATGGCTACACCTTC.

This clone was counted a few times. V usage is TRBV9 and J usage is TRBJ1-4; no clear D gene. V lost 0 bases and J 0 bases, leaving 6 bases between the germline ends. CDR1 SGDLS and CDR2 YYNGEE come from the germline V gene. This CDR3 region has 15 residues. In DNA form, the CDR3 reads TGTGCCAGCAGCGTAGGCGGGGCAACTAATGAAAAACTGTTTTTT. Its protein is CASSVGGATNEKLFF.

This clone appeared a few times. This chain links TRBV18 with TRBJ1-1; D not resolved. V was trimmed by 4 bases and J by 1 base, leaving 10 bases between them. The CDR3 runs to 14 residues. Per germline, CDR1 KGHSH and CDR2 LQKENI. The CDR3 bases are TGTGCCAGCTCACAGGGTGTATCGAACACTGAAGCTTTCTTT. It encodes CASSQGVSNTEAFF.

This clone was found a few times. This sequence joins TRBV6-8 and TRBJ2-1; 11 bases match TRBD2. From germline, CDR1 is MNHGY and CDR2 SAAAGT. The V segment lost 6 bases and the J segment 0 bases; nucleotides outside the gene matches: 4. This CDR3 contains 16 residues. The CDR3 nucleotides read TGTGCCAGCAGGTCTAGCGGGGGGTACTCCTACAATGAGCAGTTCTTC. It is translated as CASRSSGGYSYNEQFF.

J is TRBJ1-2 and V is TRBV18; no definite D call. From germline, CDR1 is KGHSH and CDR2 LQKENI. The CDR3 extends over 16 amino acids. V was clipped by 3 bases and J by 5 bases, with 19 bases between them. In DNA form, the CDR3 reads TGTGCCAGCTCACCGCTTAGGGCCGACTTCCTTTATGGCTACACCTTC. Amino acids: CASSPLRADFLYGYTF.

This clone was counted between two and nine times. This chain links TRBV18 with TRBJ1-5; possible D gene TRBD1, 5 bases. V lost 5 bases to trimming and J lost 7 bases, with 12 bases between them. The CDR3 spans 13 residues. CDR1 KGHSH and CDR2 LQKENI come from the germline V gene. The CDR3 bases are TGTGCCAGCTCAGAGGGATACAGGCAGCCCCAGCATTTT. It encodes CASSEGYRQPQHF.

This clone was recorded only once. This rearrangement joins TRBV18 to TRBJ1-4; the D is unclear. Germline V gene sequence: CDR1 KGHSH, CDR2 LQKENI. This CDR3 has 16 amino acids. V gave up 1 base and J gave up 5 bases, with 14 bases separating them. CDR3 in DNA: TGTGCCAGCTCACCACGGAGCACAGCCCTAAATGAAAAACTGTTTTTT. It codes for CASSPRSTALNEKLFF.